This entry lists 32 T cell receptor beta chains sequenced from one sample in a study of blood T cell repertoires in COVID-19. Measured with immunoSEQ multiplex PCR; TCRdb has only the in-frame clones, and not every one. Here the sample spans 200,000 to 250,000 clones, 85% to 90% being singletons. Sequenced material: peripheral blood. These receptors originate from a woman aged 60-70 years with acute or convalescent COVID-19.

Details on this clone: Other nucleotide sequences from this sample produce the same CDR3. This chain connects TRBV18 to TRBJ1-4, with 9 bases that match TRBD1. CDR1 and CDR2 from the germline V gene are KGHSH and LQKENI. CDR3 size: 15 residues. The ends lost 3 bases at V and 5 bases at J; junction bases unmatched: 4. CDR3 sequence reads: CASSPGTGRNEKLFF. The CDR3 DNA reads TGTGCCAGCTCACCCGGGACAGGGAGGAATGAAAAACTGTTTTTT.

This CDR3 reads CASSLGGGYGYTF. The CDR3 region has the DNA TGTGCCAGCAGTTTGGGGGGTGGCTATGGCTACACCTTC. The V call is TRBV28, the J call TRBJ1-2, with a tentative D call TRBD1 (5 bases). The CDR3 spans 13 residues. Trimming left V 3 bases short and J 4 bases short, with 9 bases between. Per germline, CDR1 MDHEN and CDR2 SYDVKM.

This chain joins TRBV5-6 and TRBJ1-2; 7 nucleotides line up with TRBD1. From germline, CDR1 is SGHDT and CDR2 YYEEEE. The CDR3 sequence is 14 residues long. V shed 2 bases and J 4 bases; nucleotides not matched to a gene: 5. CDR3 nucleotide sequence: TGTGCCAGCAGCTTTGACAGGGCAGTCTATGGCTACACCTTC. Its translation: CASSFDRAVYGYTF.

The CDR3 region has the DNA TGTGCCAGCAGCTTCCGGACTAGCGGGGGGCCGAGCACAGATACGCAGTATTTT. Translated: CASSFRTSGGPSTDTQYF. The chain carries TRBV13 and TRBJ2-3, with 14 positions matching TRBD2. The CDR3 loop spans 18 amino acids. V lost 3 bases, J lost 0 bases, and 5 bases stayed unmatched. Germline loops: CDR1 PRHDT, CDR2 FYEKMQ (reference sequence).

V is TRBV7-6 and J is TRBJ2-7; possible D gene TRBD2, 5 bases. Germline CDR1 SGHVS, CDR2 FNYEAQ. This CDR3 is 14 amino acids long. The V end was cut by 1 base, the J end by 2 bases, with 9 bases between. This CDR3 reads CASSLGGKPYEQYF. CDR3 DNA: TGTGCCAGCAGCTTAGGAGGGAAACCCTACGAGCAGTACTTC.

V and J are TRBV6-5 and TRBJ2-3; 8 bases agree with TRBD1. The J segment lost 3 bases and the V segment lost 8 bases, leaving 7 bases of the junction unmatched. The CDR3 has 14 residues. Germline assignment: CDR1 MNHEY and CDR2 SVGAGI. The DNA of the CDR3 is TGTGCCAGCCATACTTGGGACAGGACAGATACGCAGTATTTT. This codes for CASHTWDRTDTQYF.

J is TRBJ2-7 and V is TRBV19; 7 nucleotides agree with TRBD1. This CDR3 spans 13 amino acids. Germline assignment: CDR1 LNHDA and CDR2 SQIVND (reference sequence). The V gene end was trimmed by 6 bases and the J gene end by 3 bases; junction bases not matched to a gene: 5. In DNA form, the CDR3 reads TGTGCCAGTAGCCCGACAGGGTTCTACGAGCAGTACTTC. Protein product: CASSPTGFYEQYF.

The V call is TRBV19, the J call TRBJ1-1; 7 bases are shared with TRBD1. CDR1 is LNHDA, CDR2 SQIVND, per germline (reference sequence). V was clipped by 3 bases and J by 2 bases; unmatched bases: 9. The CDR3 totals 16 residues. The chain's CDR3 is CASSISVGTANTEAFF. The CDR3 DNA is TGTGCCAGTAGTATTTCTGTAGGGACAGCTAACACTGAAGCTTTCTTT.

The genes are TRBV18 and TRBJ2-7; 8 nucleotides agree with TRBD1. V lost 2 bases, J lost 7 bases, and 7 bases stayed unmatched. This CDR3 has 14 amino acids. Germline CDR1 KGHSH, CDR2 LQKENI. DNA of the CDR3: TGTGCCAGCTCACCATCAGGGGGCTATTATGAGCAGTACTTC. Protein product: CASSPSGGYYEQYF. Full variable domain (rest looked up from reference TRBV18 and TRBJ2-7): NAGVMQNPRHLVRRRGQEARLRCSPMKGHSHVYWYRQLPEEGLKFMVYLQKENIIDESGMPKERFSAEFPKEGPSILRIQQVVRGDSAAYFCASSPSGGYYEQYFGPGTRLTVT.

The chain employs TRBV12-3 or TRBV12-4 and TRBJ1-6; D gene ambiguous. The CDR3 length is 13 residues. V shed 2 bases and J shed 11 bases, with 10 bases lying between them. The CDR3 region has the DNA TGTGCCAGCAGTTTACTCGCTGGGCCACCCCTCCACTTT. Protein: CASSLLAGPPLHF.

This clone was seen only once. The chain carries TRBV6-5 and TRBJ2-7, with D maybe TRBD2 (7 bases). The V end was cut by 2 bases, the J end by 7 bases, with 18 bases between. The germline CDR1 and CDR2 sequences are MNHEY and SVGAGI. CDR3 length: 15 residues. The CDR3 region is CASSYLFGRGGEQYF. The DNA for the CDR3 is TGTGCCAGCAGTTACCTTTTCGGAAGGGGGGGTGAGCAGTACTTC.

The V gene is TRBV7-9, the J gene TRBJ2-7; D perhaps matches TRBD1 (5 bases). This CDR3 comprises 13 residues. V was shortened by 1 base and J by 3 bases, with 7 bases between the two germline ends. Germline V gene data show CDR1 as SEHNR and CDR2 as FQNEAQ (reference sequence). In DNA form, the CDR3 reads TGTGCCAGCAGCTTAGGACAGCACTACGAGCAGTACTTC. Translating it yields CASSLGQHYEQYF. Full variable domain (outside the CDR3, taken from reference TRBV7-9 and TRBJ2-7): DTGVSQNPRHKITKRGQNVTFRCDPISEHNRLYWYRQTLGQGPEFLTYFQNEAQLEKSRLLSDRFSAERPKGSFSTLEIQRTEQGDSAMYLCASSLGQHYEQYFGPGTRLTVT.

This clone has only a few counts. This sequence joins TRBV25-1 and TRBJ2-1, with 7 bases fitting TRBD1. The germline CDR1 and CDR2 sequences are MGHDK and SYGVNS. The trim removed 1 base at V and 4 bases at J, leaving 7 bases unmatched. CDR3 length: 16 amino acids. The CDR3 nucleotides read TGTGCCAGCAGTGAATCCAGGAGACAGGGTTACAATGAGCAGTTCTTC. Protein sequence: CASSESRRQGYNEQFF.

The chain couples TRBV6-6 to TRBJ2-1; 7 bases match TRBD1. Trimming cost V 5 bases and J 5 bases; bases outside gene matches: 12. CDR3 length equals 16 residues. Germline V lookup: CDR1 MNHNY, CDR2 SVGAGI (reference sequence). CDR3: CASSLWGQGEHNEQFF. Here the CDR3 DNA reads TGTGCCAGCAGTCTGTGGGGGCAGGGGGAACACAATGAGCAGTTCTTC.

The chain recombines TRBV6-5 with TRBJ2-7, with a weak D call TRBD2 (6 bases). This CDR3 comprises 14 residues. V lost 4 bases, J lost 6 bases, and 16 bases lay in between. Germline-derived CDR1 and CDR2 are MNHEY and SVGAGI. The CDR3 loop reads CASSLDARRGEQYF. DNA for the CDR3: TGTGCCAGCAGTTTGGACGCAAGGAGGGGCGAGCAGTACTTC.

J is TRBJ2-2 and V is TRBV11-2; TRBD2 might be the D (5 bases). This CDR3 has 12 amino acids. V was shortened by 5 bases and J by 6 bases, with 7 bases between the two germline ends. The germline V gene has CDR1 SGHAT and CDR2 FQNNGV. The CDR3 loop is CASSPGAGELFF. Here the CDR3 DNA reads TGTGCCAGCAGCCCCGGGGCCGGGGAGCTGTTTTTT.

Notes on this clone: This sample includes further DNA sequences coding for the same CDR3. The genes are TRBV6-5 and TRBJ2-7; 8 positions match TRBD2. Looked up from germline, CDR1 is MNHEY and CDR2 is SVGAGI. Losses at the gene ends were 5 bases for V and 0 bases for J; bases not matched to a gene: 3. The length of the CDR3 is 14 residues. The CDR3 spells CASSPGGSSYEQYF. For the CDR3, the DNA is TGTGCCAGCAGTCCGGGGGGGAGCTCCTACGAGCAGTACTTC.

This clone was picked up a small number of times. The chain combines TRBV6-5 with TRBJ2-7; D gene unclear. There are 15 residues in the CDR3. V shed 5 bases and J shed 6 bases, with 20 bases lying between them. Germline V gives CDR1 MNHEY, CDR2 SVGAGI. The CDR3 DNA is TGTGCCAGCAGTCCCGACTCGAGACCCGACGCCGAGCAGTACTTC. Its translation is CASSPDSRPDAEQYF.

This clone was counted a single time. The chain is built from TRBV28 and TRBJ1-2, with 8 bases lining up with TRBD1. The V segment lost 3 bases and the J segment 5 bases; nucleotides outside the gene matches: 5. The CDR3 extends over 14 amino acids. Germline V gene data show CDR1 as MDHEN and CDR2 as SYDVKM. CDR3 in amino acids: CASSFDRGDYGYTF. In DNA, the CDR3 is TGTGCCAGCAGTTTCGACAGGGGCGATTATGGCTACACCTTC.

The chain joins TRBV19 to TRBJ2-5, with D possibly TRBD2 on 6 matching bases. This CDR3 has 14 residues. V was clipped by 4 bases and J by 10 bases, with 19 bases between them. Germline CDR1 is LNHDA and CDR2 is SQIVND (reference sequence). For the CDR3, the DNA is TGTGCCAGTAGTACTACTCCCCCAGGAGGGAACCAGTACTTC. This translates into CASSTTPPGGNQYF. Full variable domain (missing parts from reference TRBV19 and TRBJ2-5): DGGITQSPKYLFRKEGQNVTLSCEQNLNHDAMYWYRQDPGQGLRLIYYSQIVNDFQKGDIAEGYSVSREKKESFPLTVTSAQKNPTAFYLCASSTTPPGGNQYFGPGTRLLVL.

This clone occurred a few times. V and J are TRBV6-1 and TRBJ2-1; TRBD2 matches 10 bases. The CDR3 totals 16 residues. The germline V gene encodes CDR1 MNHNS and CDR2 SASEGT. V gave up 4 bases and J gave up 9 bases; unmatched junction bases: 12. The CDR3 loop is CASSGLAGALDGEQFF. The DNA for the CDR3 is TGTGCCAGCAGTGGGCTAGCGGGGGCTCTAGATGGTGAGCAGTTCTTC.

The V and J genes are TRBV19 and TRBJ1-1; D call uncertain. The V gene lost 7 bases and the J gene lost 7 bases, with 10 bases spanning the gap. The CDR3 totals 11 residues. Germline lookup yields CDR1 LNHDA and CDR2 SQIVND (reference sequence). CDR3 protein: CASNTRDEAFF. CDR3 nucleotide sequence: TGTGCCAGTAACACCCGGGATGAAGCTTTCTTT.

The J gene is TRBJ1-2, the V gene TRBV5-4; D unresolved. The length of the CDR3 is 17 residues. CDR1 and CDR2 (germline): SGHNT, YYREEE (reference sequence). V was shortened by 4 bases and J by 1 base, with 20 bases between the two germline ends. CDR3 residues: CASSHMPRRRDNYGYTF. The CDR3, as DNA: TGTGCCAGCAGCCATATGCCCAGGCGCCGGGATAACTATGGCTACACCTTC.

This clone was seen more than once but under ten times. The chain couples TRBV10-1 to TRBJ2-1; TRBD2 matches 11 bases. J gave up 9 bases and V 8 bases, and 12 bases lay outside the gene matches. The CDR3 is 15 residues long. Germline V gene data show CDR1 as WNHNN and CDR2 as SYGVQD (reference sequence). This CDR3 is CASGGGTSGIGEQFF. The CDR3 DNA reads TGCGCCAGCGGAGGAGGGACTAGCGGAATCGGTGAGCAGTTCTTC.

In DNA, the CDR3 is TGTGCCAGCAGCCAAATAGACAGGGGGCCAACTAATGAAAAACTGTTTTTT. Amino acid sequence: CASSQIDRGPTNEKLFF. J is TRBJ1-4 and V is TRBV4-2; TRBD1 matches 10 bases. Germline V gene data show CDR1 as LGHNA and CDR2 as YNFKEQ. The CDR3 is 17 amino acids. Trimming cost V 2 bases and J 0 bases; bases outside gene matches: 3.

This chain links TRBV5-1 with TRBJ1-6, with 9 bases aligning to TRBD1. V lost 4 bases, J lost 7 bases, and 15 bases stayed unmatched. The CDR3 sequence is 18 residues long. CDR1 is SGHRS, CDR2 YFSETQ, per germline. DNA for the CDR3: TGCGCCAGCAGCCCCTACCCGGGACAGGGCAATTTGAATTCACCCCTCCACTTT. Translated: CASSPYPGQGNLNSPLHF.

The sample holds a few counts of this clone. The V call is TRBV6-5, the J call TRBJ1-2; 11 positions match TRBD1. CDR1 and CDR2 (germline): MNHEY, SVGAGI. The CDR3 has 12 residues. Trimming took 7 bases from V and 8 from J; bases not matched to a gene: 3. CDR3 bases: TGTGCCAGCAAGGGACAGGGGGTGGGCTACACCTTC. It codes for CASKGQGVGYTF.

The V gene is TRBV7-3, the J gene TRBJ1-1; perhaps TRBD1 as D (5 bases). CDR1 is SGHTA and CDR2 is FQGTGA in the germline V gene. CDR3 length: 13 residues. The ends were cut back, 0 bases at V and 4 bases at J, with 6 bases in the middle. The CDR3 sequence is CASSLTRATEAFF. CDR3 in DNA: TGTGCCAGCAGCTTAACCAGGGCCACTGAAGCTTTCTTT.

CDR3 DNA sequence: TGTGCCAGCAGTTTATCGGGCAGGGCTAACATTCAGTACTTC. It specifies CASSLSGRANIQYF. This rearrangement joins TRBV27 to TRBJ2-4, with D perhaps TRBD1 (5 bases). The V gene's germline CDR1 is MNHEY and CDR2 SMNVEV (reference sequence). The CDR3 is 14 amino acids. Trimming removed 0 bases from V and 7 bases from J, with 10 bases in between.

This clone was seen a single time. V usage is TRBV7-6 and J usage is TRBJ1-1, with 10 bases identical to TRBD1. The length of the CDR3 is 16 residues. Trimming cost V 2 bases and J 5 bases; bases outside gene matches: 8. Germline CDR1 and CDR2: SGHVS and FNYEAQ. This CDR3 is CASSLTAGTGVTEAFF. The CDR3 bases are TGTGCCAGCAGCTTAACCGCTGGGACAGGGGTTACTGAAGCTTTCTTT.

J is TRBJ1-3 and V is TRBV10-2; D is undetermined. Germline V CDR1 and CDR2: WSHSY, SAAADI. Trimming stripped 3 bases from V and 4 bases from J, with 13 bases between. The CDR3 is 15 amino acids. The CDR3 spells CASSEWTPKGNTIYF. DNA for the CDR3: TGCGCCAGCAGTGAATGGACTCCCAAGGGAAACACCATATATTTT.

The CDR3 nucleotides are TGCGCCAGCAGCTTTGGACAGTGGGGCCCTAAAGAGACCCAGTACTTC. This translates into CASSFGQWGPKETQYF. The gene calls are TRBV5-1 and TRBJ2-5; possible D gene TRBD1, 6 bases. V was shortened by 2 bases and J by 3 bases, with 17 bases between the two germline ends. Per germline, CDR1 SGHRS and CDR2 YFSETQ. This CDR3 comprises 16 residues.